These T cell receptor beta chains were read from a single sample in a study of tumor-infiltrating lymphocytes in primary liver carcinoma. TCRdb redid the calling of the multiplex PCR reads with MiXCR, one entry per CDR3 protein. Of some 130,000 distinct CDR3 sequences in the sample, around 70% were seen once. Sequences were obtained from tumor-adjacent normal liver tissue. The receptors derive from an older woman with primary liver carcinoma and hepatitis B virus infection. CDR3s leave out the opening cysteine and the closing phenylalanine or tryptophan.

V gene: TRBV11-2
CDR3 protein: ASSLDRDDEQY

V gene: TRBV29-1
CDR3 protein: GVEPARGRQETQY

V gene: TRBV6-1
CDR3 protein: ASQTEGAPQPQH

V gene: TRBV6-6
CDR3 protein: VRTNPGQGLSGSTIY

V gene: TRBV11-3
CDR3 protein: ASSLEGGTGELF

V gene: TRBV24-1
CDR3 protein: ATSPDALGAGEQF

V gene: TRBV11-2
CDR3 protein: ASSRDRNCGYT

V gene: TRBV19
CDR3 protein: ASSTRTGFNQPQH

V gene: TRBV6-6
CDR3 protein: ASSGSGRVLAKNIQY

V gene: TRBV11-2
CDR3 protein: ASSPLLRTKNIQY

V gene: TRBV14
CDR3 protein: ASSRTGRGGYT

V gene: TRBV11-2
CDR3 protein: ASSEWTSSSSGTQY

V gene: TRBV12-5
CDR3 protein: ASGLRSYEQY

V gene: TRBV29-1
CDR3 protein: SVEFPGDEEH

V gene: TRBV11-2
CDR3 protein: ASSPGSRHREQY

V gene: TRBV6-5
CDR3 protein: ASSYSLGYEQC

V gene: TRBV25-1
CDR3 protein: ASIKAGPSYEQY

V gene: TRBV11-2
CDR3 protein: ASSALLALPSPYEHY

V gene: TRBV19
CDR3 protein: ASQLGQLSSGNTIY

V gene: TRBV11-2
CDR3 protein: ASSLLTGVTYEQY

V gene: TRBV5-1
CDR3 protein: ASSSSTGTVPYEQY

V gene: TRBV28
CDR3 protein: ASSVTPASNEQY

V gene: TRBV7-9
CDR3 protein: ASRRTANTGAF

V gene: TRBV5-6
CDR3 protein: ASNDGQGWGHEQS

V gene: TRBV2
CDR3 protein: ASSERDRGYGYT

V gene: TRBV5-1
CDR3 protein: ASRAGTNSYEQY

V gene: TRBV6-2/TRBV6-3
CDR3 protein: ASSPYLYEQY

V gene: TRBV6-1
CDR3 protein: ASSEGQGVLHGYT

V gene: TRBV5-5
CDR3 protein: ASSASGSRGTGELF

V gene: TRBV10-3
CDR3 protein: AISAAATNEKLF

V gene: TRBV28
CDR3 protein: ASSLLSRAYEQY

V gene: TRBV18
CDR3 protein: ASSTVGGNTEAF

V gene: TRBV11-2
CDR3 protein: TSSSLTGVIYEQY

V gene: TRBV5-1
CDR3 protein: ASSFRQGIVGQETQY

V gene: TRBV11-2
CDR3 protein: TSSFRLSTGLTAYEQY

V gene: TRBV12-5
CDR3 protein: TSGGTSSYNERF

V gene: TRBV29-1
CDR3 protein: SVETRANTGAF

V gene: TRBV28
CDR3 protein: SSSFGSYEQY

V gene: TRBV7-9
CDR3 protein: ASSLMGDQETQY

V gene: TRBV5-6
CDR3 protein: VSSCPGPNSPLH

V gene: TRBV5-6
CDR3 protein: ASKLIAKNIQY